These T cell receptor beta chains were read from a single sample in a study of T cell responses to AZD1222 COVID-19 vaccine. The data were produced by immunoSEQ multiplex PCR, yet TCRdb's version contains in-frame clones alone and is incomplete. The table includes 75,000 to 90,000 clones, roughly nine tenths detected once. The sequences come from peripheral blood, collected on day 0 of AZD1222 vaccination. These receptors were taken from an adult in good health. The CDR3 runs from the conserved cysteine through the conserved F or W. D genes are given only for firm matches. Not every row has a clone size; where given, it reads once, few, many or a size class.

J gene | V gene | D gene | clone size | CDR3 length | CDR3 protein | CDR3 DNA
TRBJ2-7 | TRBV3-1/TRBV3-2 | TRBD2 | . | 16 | CASSQDLRGGHYEQYF | TGTGCCAGCAGCCAAGATCTGCGGGGAGGGCACTACGAGCAGTACTTC
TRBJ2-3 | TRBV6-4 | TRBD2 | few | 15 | CASSVTSGSTDTQYF | TGTGCCAGCAGTGTCACTAGCGGGTCCACAGATACGCAGTATTTT
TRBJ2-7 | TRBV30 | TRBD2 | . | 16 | CAWSVRGLADSYEQYF | TGTGCCTGGAGTGTTAGGGGACTAGCGGATTCCTACGAGCAGTACTTC
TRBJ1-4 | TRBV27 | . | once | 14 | CASTNRHPNEKLFF | TGTGCCAGCACAAACCGACACCCTAATGAAAAACTGTTTTTT
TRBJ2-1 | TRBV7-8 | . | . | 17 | CASSLGLFRGLKNEQFF | TGTGCCAGCAGCTTGGGTTTGTTTCGAGGTCTTAAAAATGAGCAGTTCTTC
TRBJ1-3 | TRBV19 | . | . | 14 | CASSIAVSGNTIYF | TGTGCCAGTAGTATAGCGGTCTCTGGAAACACCATATATTTT
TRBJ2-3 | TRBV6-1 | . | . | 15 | CASSEGLGGADTQYF | TGTGCCAGCAGTGAAGGACTAGGAGGGGCAGATACGCAGTATTTT
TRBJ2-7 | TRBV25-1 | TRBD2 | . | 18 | CASSETSWASGSSYEQYF | TGTGCCAGCAGTGAAACTTCGTGGGCTAGCGGGAGTTCCTACGAGCAGTACTTC
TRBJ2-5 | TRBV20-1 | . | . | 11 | CSAVSGETQYF | TGCAGTGCCGTATCTGGAGAGACCCAGTACTTC
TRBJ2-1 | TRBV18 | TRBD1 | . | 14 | CASSEGTGRLEQFF | TGTGCCAGCTCCGAAGGGACAGGGAGGCTGGAGCAGTTCTTC
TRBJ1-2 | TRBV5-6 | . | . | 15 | CASSLTGRRTYGYTF | TGTGCCAGCAGCTTGACCGGTCGTAGGACCTATGGCTACACCTTC
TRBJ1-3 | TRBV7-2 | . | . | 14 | CASSLRSVGNTIYF | TGTGCCAGCAGCTTAAGGAGTGTTGGAAACACCATATATTTT
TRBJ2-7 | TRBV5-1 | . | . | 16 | CASSYDPVGISYEQYF | TGCGCCAGCAGCTACGACCCGGTTGGGATTTCCTACGAGCAGTACTTC
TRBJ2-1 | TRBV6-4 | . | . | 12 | CASSESYNEQFF | TGTGCCAGCAGTGAATCCTACAATGAGCAGTTCTTC
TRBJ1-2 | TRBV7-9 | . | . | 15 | CASSLGTSSNYGYTF | TGTGCCAGCAGCTTAGGAACCTCGTCTAACTATGGCTACACCTTC
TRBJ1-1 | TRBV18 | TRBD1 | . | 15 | CASSPATGGYTEAFF | TGTGCCAGCTCACCGGCGACAGGGGGTTACACTGAAGCTTTCTTT
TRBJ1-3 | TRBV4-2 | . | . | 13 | CASSQDRGNTIYF | TGTGCCAGCAGCCAAGATCGTGGAAACACCATATATTTT
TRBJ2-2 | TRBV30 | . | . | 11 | CAWSVDGELFF | TGTGCCTGGAGTGTAGACGGGGAGCTGTTTTTT
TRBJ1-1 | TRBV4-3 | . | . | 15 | CASSQVPRERTEAFF | TGCGCCAGCAGCCAAGTGCCCAGGGAGAGGACTGAAGCTTTCTTT
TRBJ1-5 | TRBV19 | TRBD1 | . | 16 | CASSSGQGSLNQPQHF | TGTGCCAGTAGTAGCGGACAGGGTTCCCTCAATCAGCCCCAGCATTTT
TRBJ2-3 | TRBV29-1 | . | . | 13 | CSTKADSTDTQYF | TGCAGCACAAAGGCGGATAGCACAGATACGCAGTATTTT
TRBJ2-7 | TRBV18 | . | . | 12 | CASSLEGREQYF | TGTGCCAGCTCTTTGGAGGGGCGTGAGCAGTACTTC
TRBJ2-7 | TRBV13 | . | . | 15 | CASSSPTLNNYEQYF | TGTGCCAGCAGCTCTCCGACCCTGAATAACTACGAGCAGTACTTC
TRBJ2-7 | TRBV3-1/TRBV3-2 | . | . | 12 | CASSHGSYEQYF | TGTGCCAGCAGCCATGGTTCTTACGAGCAGTACTTC
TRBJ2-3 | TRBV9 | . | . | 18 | CASSVGGGSASPLTTQYF | TGTGCCAGCAGCGTAGGGGGCGGTTCGGCTAGCCCACTCACTACGCAGTATTTT
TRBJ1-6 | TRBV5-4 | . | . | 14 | CASSLGQDNSPLHF | TGTGCCAGCAGCTTGGGACAGGATAATTCACCCCTCCACTTT
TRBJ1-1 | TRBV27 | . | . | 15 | CASSLWPSMNTEAFF | TGTGCCAGCAGTTTATGGCCCAGTATGAACACTGAAGCTTTCTTT
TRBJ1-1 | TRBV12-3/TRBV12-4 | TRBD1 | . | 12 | CASRLQGRDAFF | TGTGCCAGCAGGTTACAGGGGAGAGATGCTTTCTTT
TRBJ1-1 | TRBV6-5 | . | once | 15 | CASSYGWLENTEAFF | TGTGCCAGCAGTTACGGGTGGCTCGAGAACACTGAAGCTTTCTTT
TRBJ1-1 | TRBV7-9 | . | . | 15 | CASSFERRRDTEAFF | TGTGCCAGCAGCTTCGAACGACGAAGGGACACTGAAGCTTTCTTT
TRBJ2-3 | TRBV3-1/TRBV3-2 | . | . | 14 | CASSQAAHTDTQYF | TGTGCCAGCAGCCAAGCGGCTCACACAGATACGCAGTATTTT
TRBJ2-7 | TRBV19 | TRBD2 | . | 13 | CASSPGLAGEQYF | TGTGCCAGTTCTCCGGGACTAGCAGGCGAGCAGTACTTC
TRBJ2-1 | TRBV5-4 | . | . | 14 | CASSWTGAYNEQFF | TGTGCCAGCAGCTGGACGGGAGCCTACAATGAGCAGTTCTTC
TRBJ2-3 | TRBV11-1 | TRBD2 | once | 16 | CASSLVPGTSQHTQYF | TGTGCCAGCAGCTTAGTCCCCGGGACTAGCCAACATACGCAGTATTTT
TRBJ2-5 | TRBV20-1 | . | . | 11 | CSAGGQETQYF | TGCAGTGCTGGAGGACAAGAGACCCAGTACTTC
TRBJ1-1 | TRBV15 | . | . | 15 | CATSRVGGLNTEAFF | TGTGCCACCAGCAGGGTCGGAGGTCTGAACACTGAAGCTTTCTTT
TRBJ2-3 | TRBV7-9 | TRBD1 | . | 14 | CASSRTGGADTQYF | TGTGCCAGCAGCCGGACAGGGGGAGCAGATACGCAGTATTTT
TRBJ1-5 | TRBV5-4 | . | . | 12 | CATRQGNQPQHF | TGTGCCACCCGACAGGGCAATCAGCCCCAGCATTTT
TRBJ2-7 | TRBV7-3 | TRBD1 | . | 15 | CASSLREGGEYEQYF | TGTGCCAGCAGCTTACGAGAAGGGGGCGAGTACGAGCAGTACTTC
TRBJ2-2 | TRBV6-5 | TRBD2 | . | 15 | CASSYRGLDAGELFF | TGTGCCAGCAGTTACCGTGGACTAGACGCCGGGGAGCTGTTTTTT
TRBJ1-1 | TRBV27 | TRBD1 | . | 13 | CASSLSRGQGVSF | TGTGCCAGCAGTTTATCGAGGGGACAGGGGGTTTCATTT
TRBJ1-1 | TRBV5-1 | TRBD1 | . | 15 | CASSRRQGRDTEAFF | TGCGCCAGCAGCCGTAGACAGGGGCGGGACACTGAAGCTTTCTTT
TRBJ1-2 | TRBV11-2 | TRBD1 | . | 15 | CASSPQGGAGYGYTF | TGTGCCAGCAGCCCTCAGGGGGGGGCTGGCTATGGCTACACCTTC
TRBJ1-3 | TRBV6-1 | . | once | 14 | CASSEWAQGNTIYF | TGTGCCAGCAGTGAATGGGCGCAAGGAAACACCATATATTTT
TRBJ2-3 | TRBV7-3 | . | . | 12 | CASSRPGDTQYF | TGTGCCAGCAGCCGACCGGGAGATACGCAGTATTTT
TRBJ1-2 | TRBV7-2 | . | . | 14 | CASSLVGTGYGYTF | TGTGCCAGCAGCTTAGTCGGGACGGGCTATGGCTACACCTTC
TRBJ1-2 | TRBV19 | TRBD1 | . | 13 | CASSRQGDDGYTF | TGTGCCAGTAGTAGACAGGGTGACGATGGCTACACCTTC
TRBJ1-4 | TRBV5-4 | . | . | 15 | CASSLYSATNEKLFF | TGTGCCAGCAGCTTATACAGTGCAACTAATGAAAAACTGTTTTTT
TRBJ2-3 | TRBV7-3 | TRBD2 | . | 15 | CASSNKRGGTDTQYF | TGTGCCAGCAGCAATAAGCGGGGGGGCACCGATACGCAGTATTTT
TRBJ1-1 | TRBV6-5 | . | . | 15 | CASSYGVRGNTEAFF | TGTGCCAGCAGTTACGGGGTCAGGGGGAACACTGAAGCTTTCTTT
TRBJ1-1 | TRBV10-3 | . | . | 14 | CAITPETGGYEAFF | TGTGCCATCACCCCGGAGACAGGTGGCTATGAAGCTTTCTTT
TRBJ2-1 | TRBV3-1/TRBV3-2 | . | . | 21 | CASSQVGVGRGRSEDYNEQFF | TGTGCCAGCAGCCAAGTCGGAGTCGGCAGGGGCCGGAGCGAGGACTACAATGAGCAGTTCTTC
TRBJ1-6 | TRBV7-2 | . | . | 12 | CASSFRDSPLHF | TGTGCCAGCAGCTTCAGGGATTCACCCCTCCACTTT
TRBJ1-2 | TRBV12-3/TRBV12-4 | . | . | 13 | CASSLRRNYGYTF | TGTGCCAGCAGTTTAAGGAGGAACTATGGCTACACCTTC
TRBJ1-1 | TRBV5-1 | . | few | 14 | CASSLGQGYTEAFF | TGCGCCAGCAGCTTGGGCCAGGGGTACACTGAAGCTTTCTTT
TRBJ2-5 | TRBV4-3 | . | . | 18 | CASSQERRGAAIEKTQYF | TGCGCCAGCAGCCAAGAAAGAAGGGGGGCGGCGATTGAGAAGACCCAGTACTTC